This T cell receptor beta chain was found in a study of T cell clonality in common variable immunodeficiency. General study findings and limits: Fewer deletions and N-nucleotide insertions were reportedly seen in common variable immunodeficiency TCR beta sequences.

This CDR3 region has 15 residues. Germline V gene lookup returns CDR1 LNHDA and CDR2 SQIVND (reference sequence). Trimming cost V 7 bases and J 4 bases, with 19 bases left between them. This clone was counted at least ten times. Its matching antigen is unknown. Coverage ceases 3 residues before the CDR3 finishes, and the germline J gene fills in the end. Caucasian heritage predominated among both patients and controls. Control and CVID samples contributed equal amounts of genomic DNA. Clones were read by immunoSEQ multiplex PCR, and TCRdb kept only the in-frame ones, dropping some. This repertoire lists 80,000 or so clones without singletons; approximately 0.84% sits in the top ten.

V usage is TRBV19 and J usage is TRBJ1-1; tentative D call: TRBD1 (5 bases). What was sequenced was peripheral blood mononuclear cells. This receptor was obtained from a person aged 18 to 70 in good health. The DNA read from the CDR3 is TGTGCCAGTATTAAGGGGAGCAGAGGGGTCACTGAA. Protein product: CASIKGSRGVTE. In full, the CDR3 is CASIKGSRGVTEAFF.